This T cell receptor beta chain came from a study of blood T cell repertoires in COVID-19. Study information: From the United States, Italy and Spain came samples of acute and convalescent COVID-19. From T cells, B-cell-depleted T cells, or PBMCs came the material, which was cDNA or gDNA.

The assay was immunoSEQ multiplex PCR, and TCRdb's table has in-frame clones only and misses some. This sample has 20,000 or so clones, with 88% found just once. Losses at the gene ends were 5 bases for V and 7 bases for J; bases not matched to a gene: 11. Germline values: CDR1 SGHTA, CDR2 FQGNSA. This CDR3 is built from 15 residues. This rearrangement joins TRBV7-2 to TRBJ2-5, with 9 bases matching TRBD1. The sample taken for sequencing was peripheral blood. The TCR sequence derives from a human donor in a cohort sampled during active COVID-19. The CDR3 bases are TGTGCCAGCAGCGTTACAGGGGGCCTGCTTGGGACCCAGTACTTC. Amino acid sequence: CASSVTGGLLGTQYF.